These T cell receptor beta chains were read from a single sample in a study of T cell responses to AZD1222 COVID-19 vaccine. Produced via immunoSEQ multiplex PCR; TCRdb's table is partial and in-frame only. Of approximately 120,000 clones in the sample, 80% to 90% are singletons; the top ten hold around a tenth. Sequencing used peripheral blood, obtained 28 days after the second AZD1222 dose. The receptors derive from an adult who received the AZD1222 COVID-19 vaccine. Each CDR3 is given with its conserved first and last residue. D genes are given only for firm matches. Expanded clones are given a class, and other clones once, few, many or no size at all.

j_call v_call d_call clone_size cdr3_aa cdr3_nt
TRBJ2-2 TRBV18 NA NA CASSPFSGNTGELFF TGTGCCAGCTCACCGTTCTCGGGAAACACCGGGGAGCTGTTTTTT
TRBJ1-5 TRBV19 NA NA CASSIYAGRNQPQHF TGTGCCAGTAGTATTTACGCCGGACGCAATCAGCCCCAGCATTTT
TRBJ1-2 TRBV6-5 TRBD1 NA CASRPTGGGSYGYTF TGTGCCAGCAGACCGACAGGGGGAGGGAGCTATGGCTACACCTTC
TRBJ1-5 TRBV4-1 TRBD1 NA CASSQGPRQGGFSNQPQHF TGCGCCAGCAGCCAAGGGCCAAGACAGGGGGGTTTTAGCAATCAGCCCCAGCATTTT
TRBJ1-1 TRBV30 NA NA CASSGRRNTEAFF TGTGCCTCCTCAGGGCGCAGGAACACTGAAGCTTTCTTT
TRBJ1-2 TRBV18 TRBD1 NA CASSPGQIYGYTF TGTGCCAGCTCACCGGGACAGATCTATGGCTACACCTTC
TRBJ1-2 TRBV10-2 NA NA CASIPGTPNYGYTF TGCGCCAGCATTCCGGGAACCCCGAACTATGGCTACACCTTC
TRBJ2-2 TRBV7-3 TRBD1 NA CASSLNPGTGYPGELFF TGTGCCAGCAGCTTAAACCCCGGGACAGGGTATCCCGGGGAGCTGTTTTTT
TRBJ2-1 TRBV19 TRBD1 NA CASRPQTSLRTGAGEQFF TGTGCCAGTAGGCCGCAAACTTCTCTGAGGACAGGGGCGGGTGAGCAGTTCTTC
TRBJ1-5 TRBV7-2 NA NA CASSLTPWGDQPQHF TGTGCCAGCAGCTTAACGCCCTGGGGGGATCAGCCCCAGCATTTT
TRBJ1-1 TRBV6-5 TRBD1 NA CASSYSGQGSTEAFF TGTGCCAGCAGTTACTCGGGACAGGGTAGCACTGAAGCTTTCTTT
TRBJ1-2 TRBV6-4 TRBD1 once CASNRQGLNYGYTF TGTGCCAGCAACCGACAGGGGTTGAACTATGGCTACACCTTC
TRBJ1-5 TRBV6-2/TRBV6-3 TRBD1 NA CASSYQGARQPQHF TGTGCCAGCAGTTACCAGGGGGCTCGGCAGCCCCAGCATTTT
TRBJ1-2 TRBV25-1 NA NA CASSEGNGYTF TGTGCCAGCAGTGAAGGGAACGGCTACACCTTC
TRBJ2-5 TRBV7-9 TRBD1 NA CASSVDRGGGETQYF TGTGCCAGCAGCGTGGACAGGGGAGGGGGAGAGACCCAGTACTTC
TRBJ2-3 TRBV4-1 NA NA CASSQDGPLGADTQYF TGCGCCAGCAGCCAAGATGGCCCTCTTGGGGCAGATACGCAGTATTTT
TRBJ2-5 TRBV10-1 TRBD1 NA CASSESRGRETQYF TGCGCCAGCAGTGAGTCGAGGGGGCGGGAGACCCAGTACTTC
TRBJ2-5 TRBV5-1 NA NA CASSLSTVLLGQETQYF TGCGCCAGCAGCTTGTCGACCGTCCTCCTAGGCCAAGAGACCCAGTACTTC
TRBJ1-4 TRBV15 NA few CATSRDLAVNEKLFF TGTGCCACCAGCAGAGATTTGGCAGTCAATGAAAAACTGTTTTTT
TRBJ1-2 TRBV3-1/TRBV3-2 NA NA CASSQDRSYGYTF TGTGCCAGCAGCCAAGACCGTTCTTATGGCTACACCTTC
TRBJ1-1 TRBV30 NA NA CAWSVILGSEAFF TGTGCCTGGAGTGTGATTCTCGGGTCTGAAGCTTTCTTT
TRBJ1-1 TRBV7-2 NA NA CASSLEGDTEAFF TGTGCCAGCAGCTTAGAAGGGGACACTGAAGCTTTCTTT
TRBJ2-3 TRBV15 NA NA CATSRDPADTQYF TGTGCCACCAGCAGAGATCCCGCAGATACGCAGTATTTT
TRBJ1-1 TRBV7-2 NA NA CASSLVGGWTEAFF TGTGCCAGCAGCTTAGTGGGGGGCTGGACTGAAGCTTTCTTT
TRBJ2-1 TRBV12-3/TRBV12-4 TRBD2 NA CASSRTSGNQFF TGTGCCAGCAGTCGGACTAGCGGGAATCAGTTCTTC